A selection of T cell receptor beta chains follows, all from one sample in a study of blood T cell repertoires in COVID-19. Clones were read by immunoSEQ multiplex PCR, and TCRdb kept only the in-frame ones, dropping some. The sample lists fewer than 500,000 clones, approximately 87% occurring once. Sequenced material: PBMCs or T cells enriched from blood (not recorded which). These receptors all come from a woman in her 30s with acute COVID-19. CDR3s include the opening cysteine and the closing phenylalanine or tryptophan. A D gene is named only where the DNA matches it firmly. Clone size is stated in some rows and not others, as once, few, many or a class when expanded.

J | size | V | D | CDR3 | DNA
TRBJ1-1 | few | TRBV5-8 | - | CASSQNYQGSTEAFF | TGTGCCAGCAGCCAAAATTATCAGGGGAGCACTGAAGCTTTCTTT
TRBJ2-5 | - | TRBV2 | - | CASSGLLGGETQYF | TGTGCCAGCAGCGGGCTGTTGGGGGGAGAGACCCAGTACTTC
TRBJ1-2 | once | TRBV28 | - | CASNPTTVYGYTF | TGTGCCAGCAATCCGACGACAGTTTATGGCTACACCTTC
TRBJ1-1 | - | TRBV5-1 | - | CASSWVVGQNTEAFF | TGCGCCAGCAGCTGGGTCGTAGGACAGAACACTGAAGCTTTCTTT
TRBJ2-7 | - | TRBV4-2 | - | CASSLEVTGDSGYEQYF | TGTGCCAGCAGCCTCGAGGTAACAGGGGACTCGGGCTACGAGCAGTACTTC
TRBJ2-1 | - | TRBV6-4 | TRBD1 | CASSDRTGKEGEQFF | TGTGCCAGCAGTGACCGGACAGGGAAGGAGGGTGAGCAGTTCTTC
TRBJ2-6 | - | TRBV14 | TRBD1 | CASSQGQVNSGANVLTF | TGTGCCAGCAGCCAGGGACAGGTGAACTCTGGGGCCAACGTCCTGACTTTC
TRBJ2-7 | once | TRBV27 | TRBD1 | CASSRNTGGDQYEQYF | TGTGCCAGCAGTCGGAATACAGGGGGCGATCAGTACGAGCAGTACTTC
TRBJ1-6 | - | TRBV6-5 | - | CASSSGVDSPLHF | TGTGCCAGCAGTTCCGGGGTGGATTCACCCCTCCACTTT
TRBJ1-2 | - | TRBV5-1 | - | CASSLRGFYGYTF | TGCGCCAGCAGCTTGCGGGGTTTCTATGGCTACACCTTC
TRBJ2-7 | - | TRBV3-1/TRBV3-2 | - | CASSRTGGRVYDEQYF | TGTGCCAGCAGCCGAACTGGGGGCAGGGTCTACGACGAGCAGTACTTC
TRBJ1-4 | - | TRBV28 | TRBD1 | CASSLRGTGNEKLFF | TGTGCCAGCAGCCTAAGGGGGACAGGGAATGAAAAACTGTTTTTT
TRBJ1-2 | - | TRBV14 | - | CASSRLDEGSNYGYTF | TGTGCCAGCAGCCGCCTGGACGAGGGTAGTAACTATGGCTACACCTTC
TRBJ1-2 | - | TRBV5-1 | - | CASSSVWRTGSPLSYGYTF | TGCGCCAGCAGCTCGGTGTGGAGAACAGGGAGCCCACTAAGCTATGGCTACACCTTC
TRBJ1-1 | - | TRBV2 | - | CASSATVNTEAFF | TGTGCCAGCAGTGCCACAGTGAACACTGAAGCTTTCTTT
TRBJ2-1 | - | TRBV23-1 | TRBD1 | CASIPVDRGLYNEQFF | TGCGCCAGCATACCAGTAGACAGGGGGCTCTACAATGAGCAGTTCTTC
TRBJ1-6 | - | TRBV30 | TRBD1 | CAANRGENSPLHF | TGTGCCGCAAACAGGGGAGAGAATTCACCCCTCCACTTT
TRBJ2-1 | - | TRBV9 | TRBD2 | CASSVGLAGGRHNEQFF | TGTGCCAGCAGCGTAGGGCTAGCGGGGGGGAGACACAATGAGCAGTTCTTC
TRBJ2-7 | - | TRBV13 | TRBD2 | CASSTAGTSGENEQYF | TGTGCCAGCAGCACTGCCGGGACTAGCGGGGAAAACGAGCAGTACTTC
TRBJ2-2 | - | TRBV19 | - | CASSIRGTLAGELFF | TGTGCCAGTAGTATAAGAGGCACTTTGGCCGGGGAGCTGTTTTTT
TRBJ1-2 | - | TRBV2 | - | CASSVGLNYGYTF | TGTGCCAGCAGTGTTGGACTTAACTATGGCTACACCTTC
TRBJ2-1 | - | TRBV6-4 | - | CASSDWGGDLLFF | TGTGCCAGCAGTGACTGGGGCGGGGACTTGTTGTTCTTC
TRBJ1-1 | - | TRBV5-6 | TRBD1 | CASSEDRGGVWANTEAFF | TGTGCCAGCAGCGAAGACAGGGGAGGGGTCTGGGCGAACACTGAAGCTTTCTTT
TRBJ1-5 | - | TRBV7-9 | TRBD1 | CASSLGRGPFEGDQPQHF | TGTGCCAGCAGCTTGGGCAGGGGGCCTTTTGAAGGGGATCAGCCCCAGCATTTT
TRBJ2-3 | - | TRBV7-6 | - | CASSFVAEGGGAKYF | TGTGCCAGCAGCTTCGTAGCCGAGGGAGGGGGGGCCAAGTATTTT
TRBJ1-2 | - | TRBV5-5 | TRBD1 | CASSPGQGIYGYTF | TGTGCCAGCAGCCCGGGACAGGGAATCTATGGCTACACCTTC
TRBJ2-2 | - | TRBV20-1 | - | CSATNTGELFF | TGCAGTGCGACTAACACCGGGGAGCTGTTTTTT
TRBJ1-2 | few | TRBV12-3/TRBV12-4 | TRBD1 | CASSLQGVHGYTF | TGTGCCAGCAGCCTACAGGGGGTTCATGGCTACACCTTC
TRBJ1-1 | - | TRBV19 | TRBD1 | CASSIGGQGLNTEAFF | TGTGCCAGTAGTATCGGCGGACAGGGGTTGAACACTGAAGCTTTCTTT
TRBJ1-2 | - | TRBV7-8 | - | CASSPFTTGNYGYTF | TGTGCCAGCAGCCCTTTTACTACAGGGAACTATGGCTACACCTTC
TRBJ1-5 | - | TRBV5-5 | TRBD1 | CASSLEGQGSNQPQHF | TGTGCCAGCAGCTTGGAGGGACAGGGCAGCAATCAGCCCCAGCATTTT
TRBJ2-1 | - | TRBV5-1 | TRBD2 | CASSLLASGGPLSYNEQFF | TGCGCCAGCAGCTTGTTAGCTAGCGGGGGGCCCCTATCCTACAATGAGCAGTTCTTC
TRBJ1-3 | - | TRBV7-2 | - | CASSSTWGRRLNTIYF | TGTGCCAGCAGCTCCACGTGGGGCCGACGGTTGAACACCATATATTTT
TRBJ2-7 | - | TRBV9 | TRBD1 | CASSVSPGQSIYEQYF | TGTGCCAGCAGCGTAAGTCCGGGACAGAGTATCTACGAGCAGTACTTC
TRBJ1-6 | - | TRBV5-6 | - | CASSLYFSAGHNSPLHF | TGTGCCAGCAGCTTGTACTTTTCGGCAGGCCATAATTCACCCCTCCACTTT
TRBJ2-3 | - | TRBV7-2 | TRBD1 | CASKTGGAGDTQYF | TGTGCCAGCAAGACAGGGGGCGCGGGAGATACGCAGTATTTT
TRBJ1-1 | - | TRBV2 | - | CASSEREGTEAFF | TGTGCCAGCAGTGAGAGGGAGGGGACTGAAGCTTTCTTT
TRBJ2-7 | - | TRBV2 | - | CASRQGPYEQYF | TGTGCCAGCAGACAGGGACCTTACGAGCAGTACTTC
TRBJ2-7 | - | TRBV7-2 | TRBD1 | CASSFAPGTGSYEQYF | TGTGCCAGCAGCTTTGCCCCCGGGACAGGGTCCTACGAGCAGTACTTC
TRBJ1-2 | - | TRBV6-1 | TRBD1 | CASSEAGDRLQFVPYGYTF | TGTGCCAGCAGTGAAGCCGGGGACAGACTCCAGTTTGTCCCCTATGGCTACACCTTC
TRBJ1-5 | - | TRBV2 | - | CASKGDSNQPQHF | TGTGCCAGCAAGGGGGATAGCAATCAGCCCCAGCATTTT
TRBJ2-7 | - | TRBV3-1/TRBV3-2 | - | CASTQDPGGEQYF | TGTGCCAGCACCCAAGACCCCGGCGGCGAGCAGTACTTC
TRBJ2-7 | - | TRBV5-1 | TRBD1 | CASSRDSFLGYEQYF | TGCGCCAGCAGTCGGGACAGCTTCTTAGGCTACGAGCAGTACTTC